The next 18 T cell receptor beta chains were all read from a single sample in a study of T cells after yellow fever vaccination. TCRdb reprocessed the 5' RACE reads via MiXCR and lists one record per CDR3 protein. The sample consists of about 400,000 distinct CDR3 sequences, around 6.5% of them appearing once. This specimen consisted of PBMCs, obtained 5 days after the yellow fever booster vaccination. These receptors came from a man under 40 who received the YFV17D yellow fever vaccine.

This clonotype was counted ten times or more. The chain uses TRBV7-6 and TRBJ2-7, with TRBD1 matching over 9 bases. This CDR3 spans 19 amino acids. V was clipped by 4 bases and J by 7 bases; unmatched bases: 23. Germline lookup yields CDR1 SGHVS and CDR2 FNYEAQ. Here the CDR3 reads CASSYASGPGTGTIGEQYF. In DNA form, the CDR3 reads TGTGCCAGCAGCTATGCAAGTGGCCCCGGGACAGGGACCATCGGGGAGCAGTACTTC. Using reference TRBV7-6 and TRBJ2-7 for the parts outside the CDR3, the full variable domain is GAGVSQSPRYKVTKRGQDVALRCDPISGHVSLYWYRQALGQGPEFLTYFNYEAQQDKSGLPNDRFSAERPEGSISTLTIQRTEQRDSAMYRCASSYASGPGTGTIGEQYFGPGTRLTVT.

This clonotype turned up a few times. CDR3 protein: CASSQIGGTSGYRGYVYNEQFF. The CDR3 nucleotides are TGTGCCAGCAGTCAAATTGGGGGGACTAGCGGCTATCGGGGATATGTCTACAATGAGCAGTTCTTC. The chain joins TRBV2 to TRBJ2-1, with 11 bases lining up with TRBD2. The CDR3 extends over 22 amino acids. The V and J ends lost 5 bases and 3 bases, in that order; junction bases with no gene match: 24. Germline V gene sequence: CDR1 SNHLY, CDR2 FYNNEI.

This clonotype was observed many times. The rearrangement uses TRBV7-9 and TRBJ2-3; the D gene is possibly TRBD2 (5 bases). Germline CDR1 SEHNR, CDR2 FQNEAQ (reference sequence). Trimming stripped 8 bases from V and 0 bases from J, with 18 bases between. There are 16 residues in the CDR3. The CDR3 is CASHSRASTSTDTQYF. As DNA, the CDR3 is TGTGCCAGCCACTCGCGGGCTAGCACTAGCACAGATACGCAGTATTTT.

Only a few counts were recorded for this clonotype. CDR3 coding DNA: TGCGCCAGCCAAAAAGGGACTAGCGCGTCCACAGATACGCAGTATTTT. Translating gives CASQKGTSASTDTQYF. The rearrangement joins TRBV5-1 to TRBJ2-3, with TRBD2 identical over 10 bases. V shed 7 bases and J 2 bases; nucleotides not matched to a gene: 10. The CDR3 covers 16 residues. Germline V gives CDR1 SGHRS, CDR2 YFSETQ.

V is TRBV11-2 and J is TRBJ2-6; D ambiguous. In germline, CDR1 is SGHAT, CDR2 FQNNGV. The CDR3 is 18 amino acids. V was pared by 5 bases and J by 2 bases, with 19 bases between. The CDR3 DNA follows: TGTGCCAGCAGCCCCAGGACCAGACACCAGACTGGGGCCAACGTCCTGACTTTC. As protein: CASSPRTRHQTGANVLTF.

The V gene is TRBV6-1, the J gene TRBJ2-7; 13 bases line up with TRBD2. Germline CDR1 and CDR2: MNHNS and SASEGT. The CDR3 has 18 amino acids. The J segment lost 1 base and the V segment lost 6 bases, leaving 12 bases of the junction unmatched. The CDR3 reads CASRNYGLAGEQSYEQYF. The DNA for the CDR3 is TGTGCCAGCAGGAACTACGGACTAGCGGGAGAGCAATCCTACGAGCAGTACTTC.

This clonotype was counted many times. The CDR3 region has the DNA TGTGCCAGCAGCTTTTTAATCACAGATACGCAGTATTTT. This gives the protein CASSFLITDTQYF. The rearrangement joins TRBV7-6 to TRBJ2-3; D remains ambiguous. This CDR3 spans 13 amino acids. V lost 3 bases, J lost 2 bases, and 6 bases lay in between. CDR1 and CDR2 (germline): SGHVS, FNYEAQ. The entire variable domain, with the rest obtained from reference TRBV7-6 and TRBJ2-3, is as follows: GAGVSQSPRYKVTKRGQDVALRCDPISGHVSLYWYRQALGQGPEFLTYFNYEAQQDKSGLPNDRFSAERPEGSISTLTIQRTEQRDSAMYRCASSFLITDTQYFGPGTRLTVL.

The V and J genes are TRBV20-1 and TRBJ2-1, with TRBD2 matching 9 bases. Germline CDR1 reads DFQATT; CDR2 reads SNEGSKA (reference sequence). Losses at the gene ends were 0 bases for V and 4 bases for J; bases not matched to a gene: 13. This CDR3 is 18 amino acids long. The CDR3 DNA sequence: TGCAGTGCTAGAGATCTGAGAATAGCGGGAGCGGGTTACAATGAGCAGTTCTTC. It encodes CSARDLRIAGAGYNEQFF.

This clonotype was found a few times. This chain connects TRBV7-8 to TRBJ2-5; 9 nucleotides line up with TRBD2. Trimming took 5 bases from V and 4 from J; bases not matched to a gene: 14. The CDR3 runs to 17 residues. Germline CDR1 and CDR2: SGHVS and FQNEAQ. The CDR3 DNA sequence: TGTGCCAGCAGCCCCGGTTTCGGCGGGAGGGCCATAGAGACCCAGTACTTC. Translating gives CASSPGFGGRAIETQYF.

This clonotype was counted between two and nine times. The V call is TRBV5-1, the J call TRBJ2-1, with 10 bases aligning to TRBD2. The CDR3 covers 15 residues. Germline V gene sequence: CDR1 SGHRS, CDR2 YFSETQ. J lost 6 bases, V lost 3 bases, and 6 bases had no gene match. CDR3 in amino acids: CASSSLAGVFNEQFF. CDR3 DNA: TGCGCCAGCAGCTCTCTAGCGGGAGTGTTCAATGAGCAGTTCTTC.

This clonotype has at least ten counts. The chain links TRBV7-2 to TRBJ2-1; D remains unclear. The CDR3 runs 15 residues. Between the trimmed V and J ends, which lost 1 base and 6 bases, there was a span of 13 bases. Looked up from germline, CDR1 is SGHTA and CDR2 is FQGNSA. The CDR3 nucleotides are TGTGCCAGCAGCTTAGAACAGCGTTCCCTCAATGAGCAGTTCTTC. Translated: CASSLEQRSLNEQFF.

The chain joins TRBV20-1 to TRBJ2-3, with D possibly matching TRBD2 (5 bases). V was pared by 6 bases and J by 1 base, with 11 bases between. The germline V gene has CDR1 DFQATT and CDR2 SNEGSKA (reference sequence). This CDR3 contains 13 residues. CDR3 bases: TGCAGTGCCCACGGTAGCGGCACAGATACGCAGTATTTT. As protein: CSAHGSGTDTQYF.

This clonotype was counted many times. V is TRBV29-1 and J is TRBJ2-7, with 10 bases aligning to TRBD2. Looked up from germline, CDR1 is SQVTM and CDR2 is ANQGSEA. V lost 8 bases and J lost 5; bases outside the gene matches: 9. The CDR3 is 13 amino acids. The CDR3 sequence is CSISSGSFNEQYF. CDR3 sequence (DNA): TGCAGCATCTCTAGCGGGAGTTTTAACGAGCAGTACTTC.

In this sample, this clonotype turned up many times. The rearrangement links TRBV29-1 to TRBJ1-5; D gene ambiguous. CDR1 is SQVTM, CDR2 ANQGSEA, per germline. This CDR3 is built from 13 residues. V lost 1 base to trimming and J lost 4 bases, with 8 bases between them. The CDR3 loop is CSVEVGLNQPQHF. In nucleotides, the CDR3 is TGCAGCGTTGAAGTAGGCCTTAATCAGCCCCAGCATTTT.

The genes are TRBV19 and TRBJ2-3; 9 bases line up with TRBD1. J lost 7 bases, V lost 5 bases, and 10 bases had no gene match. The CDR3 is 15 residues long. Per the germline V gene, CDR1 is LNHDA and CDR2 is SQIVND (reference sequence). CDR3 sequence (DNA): TGTGCCAGTAGTGCGGGGACAGGGACTACTTATACGCAGTATTTT. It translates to CASSAGTGTTYTQYF.

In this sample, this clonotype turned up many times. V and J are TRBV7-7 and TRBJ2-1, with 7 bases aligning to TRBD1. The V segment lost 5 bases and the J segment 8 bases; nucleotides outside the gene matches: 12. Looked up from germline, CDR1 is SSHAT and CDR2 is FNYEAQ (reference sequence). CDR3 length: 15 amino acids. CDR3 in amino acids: CASSQTGMGVDEQFF. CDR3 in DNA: TGTGCCAGCAGCCAGACAGGGATGGGGGTTGATGAGCAGTTCTTC.

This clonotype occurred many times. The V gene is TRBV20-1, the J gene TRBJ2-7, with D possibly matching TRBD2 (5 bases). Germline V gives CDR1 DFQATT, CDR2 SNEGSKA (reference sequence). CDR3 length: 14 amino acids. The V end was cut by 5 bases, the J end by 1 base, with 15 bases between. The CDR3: CSAPDGGESYEQYF. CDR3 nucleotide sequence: TGCAGTGCTCCTGATGGTGGGGAGTCCTACGAGCAGTACTTC.

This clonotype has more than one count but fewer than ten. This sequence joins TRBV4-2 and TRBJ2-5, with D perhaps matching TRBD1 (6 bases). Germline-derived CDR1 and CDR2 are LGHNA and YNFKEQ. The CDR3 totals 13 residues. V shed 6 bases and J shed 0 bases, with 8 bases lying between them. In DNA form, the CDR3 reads TGTGCCAGCAGAAACAGGGACCAAGAGACCCAGTACTTC. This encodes CASRNRDQETQYF.